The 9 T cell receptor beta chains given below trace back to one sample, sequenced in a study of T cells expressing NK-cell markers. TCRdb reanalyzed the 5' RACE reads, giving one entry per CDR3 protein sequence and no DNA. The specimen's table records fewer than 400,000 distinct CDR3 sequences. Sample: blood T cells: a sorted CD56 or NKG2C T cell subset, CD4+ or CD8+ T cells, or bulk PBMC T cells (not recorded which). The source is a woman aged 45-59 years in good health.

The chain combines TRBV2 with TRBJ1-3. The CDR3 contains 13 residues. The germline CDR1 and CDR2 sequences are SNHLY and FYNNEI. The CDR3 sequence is CASGRESGNTIYF.

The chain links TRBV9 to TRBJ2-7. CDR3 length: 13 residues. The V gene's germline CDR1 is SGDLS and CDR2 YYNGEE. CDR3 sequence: CASSVGVTYEQYF.

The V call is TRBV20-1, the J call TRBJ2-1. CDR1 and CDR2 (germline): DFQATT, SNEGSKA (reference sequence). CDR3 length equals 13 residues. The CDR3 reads CSACSNPYNEQFF.

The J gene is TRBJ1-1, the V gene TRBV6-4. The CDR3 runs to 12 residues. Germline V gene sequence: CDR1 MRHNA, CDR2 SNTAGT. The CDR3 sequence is CASRGEGTEAFF.

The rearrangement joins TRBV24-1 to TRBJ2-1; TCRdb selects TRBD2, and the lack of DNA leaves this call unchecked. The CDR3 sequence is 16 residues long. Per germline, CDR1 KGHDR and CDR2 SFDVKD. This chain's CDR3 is CATSDRLAGEDNEQFF.

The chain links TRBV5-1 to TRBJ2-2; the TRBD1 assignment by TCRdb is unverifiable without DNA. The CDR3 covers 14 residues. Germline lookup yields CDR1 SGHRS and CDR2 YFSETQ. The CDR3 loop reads CASSLTGETGELFF.

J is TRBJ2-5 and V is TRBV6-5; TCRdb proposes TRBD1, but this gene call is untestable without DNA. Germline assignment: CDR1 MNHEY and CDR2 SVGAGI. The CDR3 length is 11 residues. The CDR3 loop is CASSYLGQQYF.

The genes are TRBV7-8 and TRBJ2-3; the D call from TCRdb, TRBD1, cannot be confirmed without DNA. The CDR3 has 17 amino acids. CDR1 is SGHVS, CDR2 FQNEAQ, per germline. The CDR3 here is CASLWGGRVFSTDTQYF.

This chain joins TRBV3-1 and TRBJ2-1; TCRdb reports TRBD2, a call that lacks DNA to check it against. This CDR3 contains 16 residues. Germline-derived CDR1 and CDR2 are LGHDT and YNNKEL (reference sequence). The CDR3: CASSPTRGLAVNEQFF.